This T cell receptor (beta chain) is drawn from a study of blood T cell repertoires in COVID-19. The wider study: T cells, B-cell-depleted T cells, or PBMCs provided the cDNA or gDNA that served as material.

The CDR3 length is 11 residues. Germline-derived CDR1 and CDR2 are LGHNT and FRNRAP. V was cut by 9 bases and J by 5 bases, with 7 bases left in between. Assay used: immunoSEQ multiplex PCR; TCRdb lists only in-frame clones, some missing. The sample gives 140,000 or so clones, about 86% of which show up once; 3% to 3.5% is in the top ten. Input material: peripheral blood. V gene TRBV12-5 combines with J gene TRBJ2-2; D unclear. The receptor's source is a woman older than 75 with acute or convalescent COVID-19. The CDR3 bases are TGTGCTAGCTATAAGACCGGGGAGCTGTTTTTT. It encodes CASYKTGELFF.